The 26 T cell receptor beta chains below come from one sample, sequenced in a study of shared clonotypes between healthy human individuals. The data were produced by immunoSEQ multiplex PCR, yet TCRdb's version contains in-frame clones alone and is incomplete. This sample carries over 2 million clones, 95% of them seen once, and the ten largest clones take 0.1% to 0.15%. Source material: naive CD4+ T cells sorted from blood. Specified subset: CD45RA+ positively selected. These receptors were taken from a man between 18 and 29 years old in good health.

The chain couples TRBV5-4 to TRBJ2-7; possible D gene TRBD1, 5 bases. This CDR3 is built from 13 residues. Per the germline V gene, CDR1 is SGHNT and CDR2 is YYREEE (reference sequence). V dropped 2 bases and J dropped 5 bases, with 11 bases sitting between them. CDR3 nucleotides: TGTGCCAGCAGCTTTCAGGGTAGGGACGAGCAGTACTTC. Amino acids: CASSFQGRDEQYF.

Concerning this clone itself: Other DNA sequences in the same sample also yield this CDR3. The V gene is TRBV14, the J gene TRBJ1-6, with D possibly matching TRBD1 (5 bases). The CDR3 consists of 13 residues. The V gene's germline CDR1 is SGHDN and CDR2 FVKESK. V was trimmed by 2 bases and J by 6 bases, leaving 5 bases between them. The CDR3 sequence: CASSQQGNSPLHF. In DNA form, the CDR3 reads TGTGCCAGCAGCCAACAGGGTAATTCACCCCTCCACTTT.

The chain has TRBV27 and TRBJ2-7; the match to TRBD2 covers 10 bases. CDR3 length: 13 residues. Germline CDR1 MNHEY, CDR2 SMNVEV (reference sequence). Trimming at V came to 8 bases and at J to 6 bases, leaving 7 bases not matched to a gene. The DNA for the CDR3 is TGTGCCAGCCGGCTAGCGGGAGTGGGCGAGCAGTACTTC. It translates to CASRLAGVGEQYF.

The chain carries TRBV6-4 and TRBJ2-2; D gene ambiguous. V lost 4 bases and J lost 5, with 8 bases in between. This CDR3 contains 13 residues. From germline, CDR1 is MRHNA and CDR2 SNTAGT. The DNA of the CDR3 is TGTGCCAGCAGTGTCGAAGTAACCGGGGAGCTGTTTTTT. Translating gives CASSVEVTGELFF.

This chain joins TRBV29-1 and TRBJ1-5, with a possible D match to TRBD1 (5 bases). The CDR3 runs 14 residues. V lost 3 bases and J lost 7, with 16 bases in between. Germline CDR1 is SQVTM and CDR2 is ANQGSEA. The chain's CDR3 is CSVELQGVGQPQHF. The CDR3 DNA is TGCAGCGTTGAGCTTCAGGGAGTAGGGCAGCCCCAGCATTTT.

Remarks on this clone: This sample includes further DNA sequences coding for the same CDR3. This rearrangement joins TRBV29-1 to TRBJ2-5, with unresolved D. From germline, CDR1 is SQVTM and CDR2 ANQGSEA. V dropped 0 bases and J dropped 4 bases, with 0 bases sitting between them. This CDR3 has 10 amino acids. CDR3 protein: CSVEEETQYF. The DNA of the CDR3 is TGCAGCGTTGAAGAAGAGACCCAGTACTTC.

The chain employs TRBV5-1 and TRBJ2-7, with 12 bases that match TRBD2. With 0 bases clipped from V and 1 base from J, the junction kept 5 bases outside the gene matches. This CDR3 is 17 amino acids long. Looked up from germline, CDR1 is SGHRS and CDR2 is YFSETQ. CDR3 residues: CASSLDGLAGLSYEQYF. In DNA, the CDR3 is TGCGCCAGCAGCTTGGACGGACTAGCGGGGCTGTCCTACGAGCAGTACTTC.

This sequence joins TRBV5-6 and TRBJ1-6; TRBD1 aligns across 8 bases. The junction had 7 bases not matched to a gene; V was cut back by 3 bases and J by 5 bases. CDR1 is SGHDT, CDR2 YYEEEE, per germline. The length of the CDR3 is 16 residues. In DNA, the CDR3 is TGTGCCAGCAGCTCTTTGGGGGGACAGGATAATTCACCCCTCCACTTT. Translation: CASSSLGGQDNSPLHF.

Worth noting for this clone: Being one base from a much bigger clone, this may be a read error. The chain joins TRBV7-2 to TRBJ2-7, with D hard to call. Trimming cost V 1 base and J 2 bases, with 6 bases left between them. Germline lookup yields CDR1 SGHTA and CDR2 FQGNSA. The CDR3 spans 13 residues. CDR3 DNA: TGTGCCAGCAGCTTAGTACAGACCTACGAGCAGTACTTC. Amino acids: CASSLVQTYEQYF.

Note on this clone: Other DNA sequences in this specimen translate into the identical CDR3. The chain carries TRBV10-3 and TRBJ2-5, with 8 nucleotides matching TRBD2. CDR3 size: 14 residues. Germline-derived CDR1 and CDR2 are ENHRY and SYGVKD. With V trimmed by 0 bases and J by 5 bases, 2 bases remained unmatched. Written as DNA, the CDR3 is TGTGCCATCAGTGAGTCTGGCGGGAGGGAGACCCAGTACTTC. It encodes CAISESGGRETQYF.

This sequence joins TRBV5-6 and TRBJ1-4; D is possibly TRBD1 (5 bases). Germline V gives CDR1 SGHDT, CDR2 YYEEEE. V dropped 0 bases and J dropped 5 bases, with 8 bases sitting between them. The CDR3 has 14 amino acids. In nucleotides, the CDR3 is TGTGCCAGCAGCTTGGGACAGCGGAATGAAAAACTGTTTTTT. It specifies CASSLGQRNEKLFF.

This clone was counted a single time. This chain connects TRBV11-3 to TRBJ1-5; no reliable D call. Trimming cost V 5 bases and J 7 bases, with 18 bases left between them. The germline gives CDR1 SGHNT, CDR2 YENEEA. The CDR3 totals 15 residues. The CDR3, as DNA: TGTGCCAGCAGCCCTAATTTCCAACGTCAACAGCCCCAGCATTTT. Amino acids: CASSPNFQRQQPQHF.

The chain couples TRBV6-5 to TRBJ2-7; 7 bases match TRBD2. V gave up 0 bases and J gave up 2 bases; unmatched junction bases: 7. The CDR3 covers 16 residues. Germline CDR1 is MNHEY and CDR2 is SVGAGI. In DNA, the CDR3 is TGTGCCAGCAGTTACTCAGGGCTAGCGGAAGCCTACGAGCAGTACTTC. Amino acid sequence: CASSYSGLAEAYEQYF.

This rearrangement joins TRBV19 to TRBJ2-2; D may be TRBD1 (6 bases). Germline CDR1 LNHDA, CDR2 SQIVND (reference sequence). Trimming left V 6 bases short and J 6 bases short, with 14 bases between. The CDR3 has 14 amino acids. The DNA for the CDR3 is TGTGCCAGTAGAGACAGGTCTACAGCCGGGGAGCTGTTTTTT. This gives the protein CASRDRSTAGELFF.

The rearrangement links TRBV4-1 to TRBJ2-3; a weak D match, TRBD1 (6 bases). Per the germline V gene, CDR1 is MGHRA and CDR2 is YSYEKL. Trimming shortened V by 4 bases and J by 5 bases, and 13 bases separated the two germline ends. The CDR3 totals 14 residues. CDR3 nucleotides: TGCGCCAGCAGCCCCGTTGAGGGGGAAGATACGCAGTATTTT. Residues: CASSPVEGEDTQYF.

The chain uses TRBV5-1 and TRBJ2-3; D tentatively reads TRBD1 or TRBD2 (5 bases each). The CDR3 contains 16 residues. Trimming left V 5 bases short and J 0 bases short, with 16 bases between. CDR1 is SGHRS, CDR2 YFSETQ, per germline. CDR3 in amino acids: CASSPARGHSTDTQYF. The DNA for the CDR3 is TGCGCCAGCAGTCCTGCCCGGGGCCATAGCACAGATACGCAGTATTTT.

This clone was detected a few times. The identical CDR3 is also encoded by other nucleotide sequences in the sample. The chain couples TRBV5-4 to TRBJ1-1; D is undetermined. Germline V lookup: CDR1 SGHNT, CDR2 YYREEE (reference sequence). This CDR3 region has 13 residues. V was cut by 4 bases and J by 1 base, with 8 bases left in between. CDR3 amino acids: CASSIDGNTEAFF. In nucleotides, the CDR3 is TGTGCCAGCAGCATCGACGGGAACACTGAAGCTTTCTTT.

V and J are TRBV11-2 and TRBJ1-1; TRBD1 aligns across 9 bases. J gave up 2 bases and V 4 bases, and 8 bases lay outside the gene matches. The CDR3 sequence is 16 residues long. Looked up from germline, CDR1 is SGHAT and CDR2 is FQNNGV. This CDR3 reads CASSWGGQGLNTEAFF. The CDR3 bases are TGTGCCAGCAGCTGGGGGGGACAGGGTCTTAACACTGAAGCTTTCTTT.

The V call is TRBV7-3, the J call TRBJ2-7; no firm D call. The CDR3 has 15 amino acids. The V end lost 1 base, the J end lost 0 bases, and 10 bases lay between the germline ends. Per germline, CDR1 SGHTA and CDR2 FQGTGA. The DNA for the CDR3 is TGTGCCAGCAGCTTAAGTCCTGTCAGCTCCTACGAGCAGTACTTC. This codes for CASSLSPVSSYEQYF.

The chain links TRBV5-1 to TRBJ2-5; maybe TRBD2 (6 bases). Germline values: CDR1 SGHRS, CDR2 YFSETQ. The CDR3 spans 14 residues. Between the trimmed V and J ends, which lost 4 bases and 1 base, there was a span of 11 bases. The CDR3 loop reads CASSHVGGQETQYF. CDR3 nucleotides: TGCGCCAGCAGCCACGTGGGAGGCCAAGAGACCCAGTACTTC.

A remark on this clone: The sample holds other DNA sequences that translate to the same CDR3. This chain connects TRBV5-1 to TRBJ1-6; 7 bases map to TRBD1. The junction had 3 bases not matched to a gene; V was cut back by 0 bases and J by 9 bases. CDR1 and CDR2 from the germline V gene are SGHRS and YFSETQ. The CDR3 has 14 amino acids. CDR3 amino acids: CASSLGQGSSPLHF. The CDR3 nucleotides read TGCGCCAGCAGCTTGGGACAGGGAAGTTCACCCCTCCACTTT.

As DNA, the CDR3 is TGCGCCAGCAGCTTCGCTAGCGGAGCCCAAGAGACCCAGTACTTC. Translation: CASSFASGAQETQYF. The chain joins TRBV5-1 to TRBJ2-5; 7 bases agree with TRBD2. This CDR3 has 15 residues. Germline trimming cut 2 bases from V and 1 base from J; bases unmatched to any gene: 5. Germline V gives CDR1 SGHRS, CDR2 YFSETQ.

The rearrangement joins TRBV25-1 to TRBJ2-7; 7 bases match TRBD1. This CDR3 has 13 residues. Germline CDR1 MGHDK, CDR2 SYGVNS. V dropped 4 bases and J dropped 2; count of bases not matched to a gene: 2. The CDR3 here is CASSVQGAYEQYF. CDR3 coding DNA: TGTGCCAGCAGTGTGCAGGGGGCCTACGAGCAGTACTTC.

The chain links TRBV10-3 to TRBJ2-7, with D perhaps given as TRBD1 or TRBD2 (6 bases each). The V end was cut by 7 bases, the J end by 2 bases, with 18 bases between. The germline V gene has CDR1 ENHRY and CDR2 SYGVKD. This CDR3 spans 15 amino acids. CDR3 DNA sequence: TGTGCCATCAAGGGGGGCAGTGGGGCCGCCTACGAGCAGTACTTC. Its protein is CAIKGGSGAAYEQYF.

The chain links TRBV2 to TRBJ2-3; 7 bases fit TRBD1. Germline loops: CDR1 SNHLY, CDR2 FYNNEI. Trimming took 6 bases from V and 8 from J; bases not matched to a gene: 8. The CDR3 totals 13 residues. CDR3 amino acids: CASRGQLTATQYF. CDR3 bases: TGTGCCAGCAGGGGACAGCTTACTGCTACGCAGTATTTT.

This chain uses TRBV6-6 with TRBJ1-1; no clear D. Germline V gives CDR1 MNHNY, CDR2 SVGAGI (reference sequence). V was pared by 6 bases and J by 1 base, with 9 bases between. CDR3 size: 13 residues. Written as DNA, the CDR3 is TGTGCCAGCAGCATTGCACCGAACACTGAAGCTTTCTTT. Amino acid sequence: CASSIAPNTEAFF.